Below, 2 T cell receptor beta chains from the same sample are listed, as sequenced in a study of regulatory T cells in long-lasting Graves disease. Described time point: persistent/refractory GD, antithyroid drugs over 5 years with positive TRAb. Making the TCR library involved RNA that had been extracted from PBMCs. Arm-PCR with iRepertoire HTBI primers amplified the CDR3 regions for these TCR beta libraries. TCRdb re-derived calls from the multiplex PCR reads in MiXCR, one entry per CDR3 protein. The sample lists about 660,000 distinct CDR3 sequences, about 32% occurring once. Material: peripheral blood mononuclear cells (PBMCs), obtained when the disease was refractory, from a patient treated with antithyroid drugs. All receptors derive from a female donor with Graves disease.

The chain carries TRBV7-3 and TRBJ2-5; D unclear. Trimming removed 0 bases at V and 2 bases at J, with 4 bases between. The germline CDR1 and CDR2 sequences are SGHTA and FQGTGA. The CDR3 spans 13 residues. The CDR3 sequence: CASSLTWQETQYF. CDR3 DNA sequence: TGTGCCAGCAGCTTAACCTGGCAAGAGACCCAGTACTTC.

There are many counts of this clonotype. The rearrangement links TRBV12-3 or TRBV12-4 to TRBJ2-2, with a tentative D call TRBD1 (5 bases). With 2 bases removed from V and 1 base from J, the gap between germline ends came to 14 bases. This CDR3 has 17 amino acids. The CDR3 spells CASSLRGSGLNTGELFF. The DNA for the CDR3 is TGTGCCAGCAGTTTAAGGGGATCTGGATTGAACACCGGGGAGCTGTTTTTT.